This entry describes one T cell receptor beta chain. This sample stems from a study of shared clonotypes between healthy human individuals. Trimming removed 6 bases at V and 6 bases at J, with 17 bases between. There are 15 residues in the CDR3. Germline lookup yields CDR1 SNHLY and CDR2 FYNNEI. Generated by immunoSEQ multiplex PCR, the TCRdb table keeps only in-frame clones and is missing some. The sample contains around 700,000 clones, 60% to 80% of which appear only once. The sequence derives from a woman aged 30 to 39 in good health. V gene TRBV2 combines with J gene TRBJ2-2, with D tentatively TRBD1 or TRBD2 (5 bases each). Sequenced material: memory CD4+ T cells sorted from blood. The subset: CD45RA-negative fraction. CDR3 sequence: CASSSGQKIPGELFF. The CDR3 DNA sequence: TGTGCCAGCAGCAGCGGACAAAAAATCCCCGGGGAGCTGTTTTTT.